These 26 T cell receptor beta chains originate from one sample sequenced in a study of T cell responses to AZD1222 COVID-19 vaccine. Here immunoSEQ multiplex PCR was the method, and the copy in TCRdb shows in-frame clones only, minus some. The top ten clones hold about 5% of a sample with 150,000 or so clones, roughly 89% of them seen once. Sequencing used peripheral blood, obtained on day 0 of AZD1222 vaccination. These receptors originate from an adult in good health.

The chain uses TRBV5-8 and TRBJ2-7; D remains ambiguous. CDR1 is SGHTS, CDR2 YDEGEE, per germline. This CDR3 region has 14 residues. V lost 0 bases and J 3 bases, leaving 10 bases between the germline ends. CDR3 region: CASSLVYGVYEQYF. In nucleotides, the CDR3 is TGTGCCAGCAGCTTGGTATATGGGGTCTACGAGCAGTACTTC. The entire variable domain, with the rest obtained from reference TRBV5-8 and TRBJ2-7, is as follows: EAGVTQSPTHLIKTRGQQATLRCSPISGHTSVYWYQQALGLGLQFLLWYDEGEERNRGNFPPRFSGRQFPNYSSELNVNALELEDSALYLCASSLVYGVYEQYFGPGTRLTVT.

V usage is TRBV29-1 and J usage is TRBJ2-2; D is ambiguous. Trimming removed 1 base from V and 5 bases from J, with 11 bases in between. In germline, CDR1 is SQVTM, CDR2 ANQGSEA. This CDR3 has 14 residues. The CDR3 region is CSVEGQTRTGELFF. As DNA, the CDR3 is TGCAGCGTTGAAGGACAAACGCGAACCGGGGAGCTGTTTTTT.

In its sample, this clone was seen once. The CDR3 is CASSESSGLPLHF. CDR3 sequence (DNA): TGTGCCAGCAGTGAAAGTTCTGGGTTACCCCTCCACTTT. The chain links TRBV6-1 to TRBJ1-6; D is undetermined. The germline V gene encodes CDR1 MNHNS and CDR2 SASEGT. The V end was cut by 2 bases, the J end by 12 bases, with 11 bases between. CDR3 length: 13 amino acids.

The chain carries TRBV7-2 and TRBJ2-3; TRBD1 matches at 8 bases. In germline, CDR1 is SGHTA, CDR2 FQGNSA. This CDR3 has 16 amino acids. J was trimmed by 0 bases and V by 1 base; bases with no gene match: 3. In DNA, the CDR3 is TGTGCCAGCAGCTTAGGACAGGGGCGTAGCACAGATACGCAGTATTTT. It yields the protein CASSLGQGRSTDTQYF.

The J gene is TRBJ2-7, the V gene TRBV5-5, with 7 positions matching TRBD1. Germline-derived CDR1 and CDR2 are SGHKS and YYEKEE (reference sequence). The CDR3 runs to 13 residues. V trimming: 2 bases; J trimming: 3 bases; junction bases outside the gene matches: 2. The CDR3 sequence: CASSLGTDYEQYF. CDR3 in DNA: TGTGCCAGCAGCTTAGGGACAGACTACGAGCAGTACTTC.

This sequence joins TRBV5-4 and TRBJ1-1; D remains unclear. V was cut by 10 bases and J by 5 bases, with 12 bases left in between. Germline CDR1 reads SGHNT; CDR2 reads YYREEE (reference sequence). The CDR3 has 11 amino acids. For the CDR3, the DNA is TGTGCCTCTTCTTTCTCGACTGAAGCTTTCTTT. Protein sequence: CASSFSTEAFF. Full variable domain (outside the CDR3, taken from reference TRBV5-4 and TRBJ1-1): ETGVTQSPTHLIKTRGQQVTLRCSSQSGHNTVSWYQQALGQGPQFIFQYYREEENGRGNFPPRFSGLQFPNYSSELNVNALELDDSALYLCASSFSTEAFFGQGTRLTVV.

The chain links TRBV11-2 to TRBJ2-2, with a weak D call TRBD1 (6 bases). CDR3 length: 16 residues. V lost 1 base to trimming and J lost 8 bases, with 17 bases between them. Germline V gives CDR1 SGHAT, CDR2 FQNNGV. The CDR3 region is CASSLVSRGGRGELFF. The CDR3 coding sequence is TGTGCCAGCAGCTTAGTGAGCAGGGGCGGACGAGGGGAGCTGTTTTTT.

This clone was recorded at least ten times. The rearrangement links TRBV27 to TRBJ2-5, with D maybe TRBD1 (5 bases). CDR1 is MNHEY, CDR2 SMNVEV, per germline (reference sequence). The ends were cut back, 5 bases at V and 4 bases at J, with 17 bases in the middle. The CDR3 is made up of 15 amino acids. Written as DNA, the CDR3 is TGTGCCAGCAGTCCCACTTCAGAAGGGGCAGAGACCCAGTACTTC. Translating gives CASSPTSEGAETQYF.

This chain links TRBV3-1 (or the pseudogene TRBV3-2) with TRBJ2-7, with TRBD1 as a possible D gene (6 bases). The CDR3 has 14 amino acids. CDR1 and CDR2 (germline): LGHDT, YNNKEL (reference sequence). Trimming took off 6 bases at V and 2 bases at J, with 14 bases between the two ends. CDR3 region: CASSPGHQTYEQYF. The DNA of the CDR3 is TGTGCCAGCAGTCCGGGACATCAGACCTACGAGCAGTACTTC.

V is TRBV7-9 and J is TRBJ2-7; no reliable D call. This CDR3 has 11 residues. Trimming stripped 4 bases from V and 2 bases from J, with 3 bases between. Germline CDR1 is SEHNR and CDR2 is FQNEAQ (reference sequence). The DNA for the CDR3 is TGTGCCAGCAGCTCAGCCTACGAGCAGTACTTC. Amino acids: CASSSAYEQYF.

This clone has only a few counts. Germline is not matched at one junction end, which may reflect a read error. The chain links TRBV7-7 to TRBJ2-2; D may be TRBD1 (6 bases). Germline assignment: CDR1 SSHAT and CDR2 FNYEAQ (reference sequence). CDR3 length equals 16 residues. CDR3 protein: CASSLGPGRGTGELFF. In DNA form, the CDR3 reads TGTGCTAGCAGCTTAGGCCCGGGCAGGGGCACCGGGGAGCTGTTTTTT. The variable domain in full, completed from reference TRBV7-7 and TRBJ2-2, reads GAGVSQSPRYKVTKRGQDVTLRCDPISSHATLYWYQQALGQGPEFLTYFNYEAQPDKSGLPSDRFSAERPEGSISTLTIQRTEQRDSAMYRCASSLGPGRGTGELFFGEGSRLTVL.

J is TRBJ2-1 and V is TRBV28, with 10 nucleotides matching TRBD2. The CDR3 sequence is 17 residues long. Unmatched junction bases numbered 9, after V lost 7 bases and J lost 0 bases. Germline V gene data show CDR1 as MDHEN and CDR2 as SYDVKM. The CDR3 sequence is CASTSGGRESSYNEQFF. The CDR3 DNA follows: TGTGCCAGCACTAGCGGGGGCCGTGAAAGCTCCTACAATGAGCAGTTCTTC.

The chain's CDR3 is CASSEQVLANYGYTF. The DNA of the CDR3 is TGTGCCAGCAGCGAACAGGTTCTAGCTAACTATGGCTACACCTTC. The rearrangement joins TRBV7-9 to TRBJ1-2; D may be TRBD1 (5 bases). This CDR3 has 15 amino acids. Deletions cut 5 bases from V and 0 bases from J, with 13 bases between. The germline V gene has CDR1 SEHNR and CDR2 FQNEAQ (reference sequence).

The chain combines TRBV19 with TRBJ1-1; the D gene is possibly TRBD1 (5 bases). Germline V gene sequence: CDR1 LNHDA, CDR2 SQIVND (reference sequence). V was trimmed by 4 bases and J by 4 bases, leaving 16 bases between them. The CDR3 consists of 15 residues. The DNA of the CDR3 is TGTGCCAGTAGTAGGCAGGGAAGTGTTGCCACTGAAGCTTTCTTT. Translation gives CASSRQGSVATEAFF.

The chain couples TRBV12-3 or TRBV12-4 to TRBJ2-1, with D unresolved. V was shortened by 5 bases and J by 7 bases, with 12 bases between the two germline ends. This CDR3 has 13 amino acids. CDR3 bases: TGTGCCAGCAGTCTTGCATTCGGGAATGAGCAGTTCTTC. Translation gives CASSLAFGNEQFF.

The V call is TRBV24-1, the J call TRBJ2-2, with 7 positions matching TRBD1. The V and J ends lost 7 bases and 6 bases, in that order; junction bases with no gene match: 16. Germline V CDR1 and CDR2: KGHDR, SFDVKD. The CDR3 has 17 residues. CDR3 sequence (DNA): TGTGCCACCAGGCTCACGCGACAGGGTTCGGAGCCCGGGGAGCTGTTTTTT. It specifies CATRLTRQGSEPGELFF.

This clone was recorded once. J is TRBJ1-5 and V is TRBV6-2 or TRBV6-3; D not certain. Germline V gene sequence: CDR1 MNHEY, CDR2 SVGEGT. The CDR3 totals 14 residues. V was pared by 4 bases and J by 0 bases, with 7 bases between. The CDR3 DNA reads TGTGCCAGCAGTTTAGATTATAGCAATCAGCCCCAGCATTTT. Encoded protein: CASSLDYSNQPQHF.

This clone turned up a few times. The gene calls are TRBV7-9 and TRBJ1-4, with TRBD1 as a possible D gene (6 bases). V gave up 4 bases and J gave up 3 bases, with 18 bases separating them. This CDR3 comprises 17 residues. The germline CDR1 and CDR2 sequences are SEHNR and FQNEAQ (reference sequence). In DNA form, the CDR3 reads TGTGCCAGCAGCTCAAGCCCCAACAGGGCTGCTAATGAAAAACTGTTTTTT. This translates into CASSSSPNRAANEKLFF.

The chain uses TRBV12-3 or TRBV12-4 and TRBJ2-7; D may be TRBD2 (6 bases). CDR3 length: 13 residues. V gave up 4 bases and J gave up 3 bases, with 10 bases separating them. The CDR3 here is CASSWGDRYEQYF. For the CDR3, the DNA is TGTGCCAGCAGTTGGGGGGACCGCTACGAGCAGTACTTC.

The gene calls are TRBV7-2 and TRBJ2-7, with a tentative D call TRBD2 (6 bases). Germline V gene data show CDR1 as SGHTA and CDR2 as FQGNSA. V lost 5 bases and J 6 bases, leaving 14 bases between the germline ends. The CDR3 consists of 13 residues. CDR3 region: CASSPTPGVEQYF. The CDR3, as DNA: TGTGCCAGCAGCCCGACTCCGGGGGTCGAGCAGTACTTC.

The genes are TRBV6-1 and TRBJ2-1; D unresolved. CDR1 and CDR2 from the germline V gene are MNHNS and SASEGT. The V end lost 1 base, the J end lost 4 bases, and 20 bases lay between the germline ends. This CDR3 has 18 residues. The CDR3 sequence is CASSEVIGEGGAYNEQFF. The CDR3 nucleotides read TGTGCCAGCAGTGAAGTGATAGGCGAAGGCGGAGCATACAATGAGCAGTTCTTC.

This clone came up once. The rearrangement links TRBV16 to TRBJ1-2; D remains ambiguous. Germline CDR1 KGHSY, CDR2 FQNENV. The CDR3 totals 14 residues. V was cut by 1 base and J by 6 bases, with 12 bases left in between. The CDR3 sequence is CASSQLGWQDGYTF. In DNA form, the CDR3 reads TGTGCCAGCAGCCAATTAGGGTGGCAGGATGGCTACACCTTC.

Here the CDR3 reads CSVDLSGEQYF. The DNA of the CDR3 is TGCAGCGTCGATTTGTCGGGAGAGCAGTACTTC. The chain links TRBV29-1 to TRBJ2-7, with D perhaps TRBD2 (5 bases). There are 11 residues in the CDR3. The germline V and J ends were trimmed by 6 bases and 7 bases, with 13 bases remaining between them. Germline values: CDR1 SQVTM, CDR2 ANQGSEA.

This chain connects TRBV4-1 to TRBJ2-1; 12 bases align to TRBD2. The junction had 7 bases not matched to a gene; V was cut back by 4 bases and J by 3 bases. Germline V gene sequence: CDR1 MGHRA, CDR2 YSYEKL. The CDR3 consists of 17 residues. The CDR3 sequence is CASSLTSGRTGYNEQFF. The CDR3 nucleotides are TGCGCCAGCAGCCTGACTAGCGGGAGAACCGGCTACAATGAGCAGTTCTTC.

V gene TRBV15 combines with J gene TRBJ1-6; 7 nucleotides line up with TRBD1. Looked up from germline, CDR1 is LNHNV and CDR2 is YYDKDF (reference sequence). V dropped 0 bases and J dropped 8; count of bases not matched to a gene: 10. The CDR3 consists of 17 residues. The CDR3 DNA reads TGTGCCACCAGCAGAGATCCGGGCAGGGGGTCGGATTCACCCCTCCACTTT. Encoded protein: CATSRDPGRGSDSPLHF.

This chain joins TRBV12-3 or TRBV12-4 and TRBJ1-1, with a tentative D call TRBD1 (6 bases). V was trimmed by 2 bases and J by 12 bases, leaving 13 bases between them. This CDR3 is built from 12 residues. The CDR3 protein is CASSLQGPATFF. As DNA, the CDR3 is TGTGCCAGCAGTTTACAGGGGCCGGCTACTTTCTTT.